The T cell receptor (beta chain) under discussion was sequenced for a study of early T cells in non-severe SARS-CoV-2 infection. Study results and limitations: Matching against VDJdb likely underestimated virus-specific expansions, favoring anti-spike CD8.

Germline-derived CDR1 and CDR2 are SGHDT and YYEEEE. The CDR3 sequence is 14 residues long. Between the trimmed V and J ends, which lost 4 bases and 0 bases, there was a span of 10 bases. A note on this clonotype: Antigen specificity is unknown.

Unique molecular identifier tags were affixed to discrete cDNA molecules. TCRdb re-called the 5' RACE reads with MiXCR, one entry per CDR3 protein. The repertoire has some 91,000 distinct CDR3 sequences, around 10% of them found once; the top ten carry approximately 4.7%. The V call is TRBV5-6, the J call TRBJ1-1; D is ambiguous. The clonotype comes from an adult who was a healthcare worker with PCR-confirmed SARS-CoV-2 infection or an uninfected control (not recorded which). Sequencing used whole blood, obtained at baseline. The DNA for the CDR3 is TGTGCCAGCAGCAAAACGGGCCTGAACACTGAAGCTTTCTTT. It is translated as CASSKTGLNTEAFF.